This T cell receptor (beta chain) was observed in a study of yellow fever vaccine responses in identical twins (dated by TCRdb to about 2018). Regarding the research as a whole: In identical twins, the study followed T cell clones that responded to the vaccine with precision.

Remarks on this clonotype: Its binding antigen is unknown. No base qualities exist here, and no much larger clone lies one base off it.

In the germline V gene, CDR1 corresponds to SGHTS and CDR2 to YDEGEE. The CDR3 has 15 amino acids, counting the end cysteine and phenylalanine. The kept DNA is CDR3 alone, 45 bases in frame from the first base. Unmatched junction bases come to 6, with V trimmed by 6 bases and J by 4 bases. The investigation overall reported the following: According to the authors, in identical twins the way T cells responded to vaccination appeared partly convergent and partly personalized.

Library construction relied on RT-PCR. TCRdb shows the sequencer as Illumina HiSeq 2500. TCRdb reanalyzed the raw reads on its own, using fastp at Q25 for trimming and MiXCR for clone calling, and kept in-frame beta chains. Here each entry gathers all rows of one CDR3 protein and keeps the most common genes and DNA. This sample comprises about 34,000 distinct CDR3 sequences, almost 60% of them detected only once. The top ten hold 4.5% of the sample. This clonotype was obtained from a woman aged 18-30 years who received the yellow fever vaccine. Donor details come from another sample of the same person, matched by shared clones. The input for sequencing was T cells from blood (PBMCs), unsorted or a sorted subset (not recorded which), taken before or after yellow fever vaccination (not recorded which). Recombination connected TRBV5-8 to TRBJ2-3, with 12 central nucleotides matching TRBD1. The CDR3 region has the sequence CASTPGTGGPDTQYF. The nucleotides are TGTGCCAGCACCCCCGGGACAGGGGGCCCAGATACGCAGTATTTT.